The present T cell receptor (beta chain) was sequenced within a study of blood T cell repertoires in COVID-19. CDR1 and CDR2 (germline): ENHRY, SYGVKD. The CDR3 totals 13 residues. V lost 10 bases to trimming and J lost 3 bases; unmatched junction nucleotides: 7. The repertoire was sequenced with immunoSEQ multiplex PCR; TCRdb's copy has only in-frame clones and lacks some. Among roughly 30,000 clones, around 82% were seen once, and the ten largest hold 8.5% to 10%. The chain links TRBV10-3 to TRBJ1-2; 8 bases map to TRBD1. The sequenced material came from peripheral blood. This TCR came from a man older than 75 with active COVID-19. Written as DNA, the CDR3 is TGTGCCACCTGGACAGGGCACGACTATGGCTACACCTTC. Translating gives CATWTGHDYGYTF.